This section outlines one TCR beta chain sequence together with its context. As yet, its antigen is unknown. Time point here: pre-treatment sample, taken before nivolumab and TIL therapy. CDR1 LNHDA and CDR2 SQIVND come from the germline V gene (reference sequence). Trimming removed 3 bases from V and 10 bases from J, with 18 bases in between. The CDR3 length is 14 residues. The data derive from a study of TIL therapy for anti-PD-1-resistant metastatic lung cancer. Study-level background: Patients had a median age of almost 55 years (range about 35-80). Tumors carried a median roughly 1.5 non-synonymous mutations per megabase. Half of patients were current or former smokers. The study's findings and limits: After infusion, TIL clonotypes partly replaced peripheral T cells and declined over months.

The immunoSEQ assay was v3. TCRdb keeps only in-frame clones here, not all; method: immunoSEQ multiplex PCR. The sample lists approximately 53,000 clones, around 79% occurring once. The TCR sequence derives from a woman between 25 and 80 years old with non-small cell lung cancer. The rearrangement uses TRBV19 and TRBJ1-1; D is uncertain. The specimen was blood, collected at baseline. CDR3 sequence (DNA): TGTGCCAGTAGTATCAAAGGGAACCCCTTGGGAGCTTTCTTT. It specifies CASSIKGNPLGAFF.